This T cell receptor beta chain derives from a study of vaccination effects on CD4 cells after COVID-19. Across the study: Samples were taken post-vaccine, and their median timing was 72 days after the second dose.

Before sequencing took place, the ViraFEST assay used viral peptide pools to expand antigen-specific CD4+ T cells. The culture ran for 10 days before CD4+ T cells were isolated. Each participant was given two doses of one vaccine (BNT162b2 or mRNA-1273). The authors exchanged half the medium for IL-2 medium on days 3 and 7. Produced via immunoSEQ multiplex PCR; TCRdb's table is partial and in-frame only. The sample comprises about 15,000 clones, around 64% of which are singletons, and 8% to 9.5% rests with the top ten. For this clone: Antigen: not known.

The CDR3 length is 14 residues. The V gene lost 6 bases and the J gene lost 4 bases, with 16 bases spanning the gap. The germline V gene has CDR1 SQVTM and CDR2 ANQGSEA. This TCR derives from a human donor who received a COVID-19 vaccine. The chain links TRBV29-1 to TRBJ1-5; D might be TRBD1 (5 bases). Specimen: CD4+ T cells from PBMCs cultured with SARS-CoV-2 spike peptides, collected after COVID-19 vaccination. The CDR3 spells CSVRAGVSNQPQHF. The DNA of the CDR3 is TGCAGCGTCAGGGCGGGTGTTTCTAATCAGCCCCAGCATTTT. The variable domain in full, completed from reference TRBV29-1 and TRBJ1-5, reads SAVISQKPSRDICQRGTSLTIQCQVDSQVTMMFWYRQQPGQSLTLIATANQGSEATYESGFVIDKFPISRPNLTFSTLTVSNMSPEDSSIYLCSVRAGVSNQPQHFGDGTRLSIL.